What follows describes a single TCR beta chain. Its matching antigen is unknown. The sample belongs to a study of radiotherapy plus CTLA-4 blockade in lung cancer. Study context: Objective responses emerged in roughly 20% of patients, and roughly 28% attained disease control.

Assay used: immunoSEQ multiplex PCR; TCRdb lists only in-frame clones, some missing. The sample records over 80,000 clones, around 82% being singletons. Study-wide results and limits: Once radiotherapy plus ipilimumab had been given, TCR clones derived from tumor expanded in blood. Per reports, early blood T cell clone dynamics, plus interferon-beta, forecast response most strongly.

CDR3 size: 14 residues. Germline values: CDR1 SSHAT, CDR2 FNYEAQ (reference sequence). Trimming cost V 5 bases and J 5 bases; bases outside gene matches: 3. Chemo-refractory metastatic non-small-cell lung cancer patients received focal radiation with ipilimumab CTLA-4 blockade. Sequenced material: peripheral blood, taken from a patient treated with radiotherapy plus ipilimumab. The V call is TRBV7-7, the J call TRBJ1-4; 9 bases match TRBD1. The TCR was taken from a human donor with non-small cell lung cancer who had stable disease on radiotherapy plus ipilimumab. The CDR3 nucleotides are TGTGCCAGCAGCCTCGGGACAGGGAATGAAAAACTGTTTTTT. This gives the protein CASSLGTGNEKLFF. Drawing the rest from reference TRBV7-7 and TRBJ1-4, the complete variable domain is GAGVSQSPRYKVTKRGQDVTLRCDPISSHATLYWYQQALGQGPEFLTYFNYEAQPDKSGLPSDRFSAERPEGSISTLTIQRTEQRDSAMYRCASSLGTGNEKLFFGSGTQLSVL.